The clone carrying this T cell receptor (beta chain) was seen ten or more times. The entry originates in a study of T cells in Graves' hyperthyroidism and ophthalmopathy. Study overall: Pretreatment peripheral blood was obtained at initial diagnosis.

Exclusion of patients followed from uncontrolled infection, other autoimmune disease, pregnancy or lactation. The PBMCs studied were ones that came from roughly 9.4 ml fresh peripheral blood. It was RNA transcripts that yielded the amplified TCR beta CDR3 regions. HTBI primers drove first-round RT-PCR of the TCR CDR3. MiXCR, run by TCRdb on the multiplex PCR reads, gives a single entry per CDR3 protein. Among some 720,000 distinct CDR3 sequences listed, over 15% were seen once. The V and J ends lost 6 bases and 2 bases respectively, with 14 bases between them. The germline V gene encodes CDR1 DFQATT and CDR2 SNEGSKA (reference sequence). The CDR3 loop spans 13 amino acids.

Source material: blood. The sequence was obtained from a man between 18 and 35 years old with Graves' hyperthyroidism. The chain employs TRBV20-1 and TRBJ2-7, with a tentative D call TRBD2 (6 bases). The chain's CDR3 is CSARTGTAYEQYF. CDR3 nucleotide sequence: TGCAGTGCGCGAACGGGGACTGCCTACGAGCAGTACTTC.